This paragraph covers one TCR beta chain sequence. These data belong to a study of blood T cell repertoires in COVID-19. CDR3 length: 15 residues. Per germline, CDR1 SGHTA and CDR2 FQGNSA. V gave up 4 bases and J gave up 6 bases, with 15 bases separating them. Sequencing was performed with immunoSEQ multiplex PCR; in TCRdb, only in-frame clones are kept and a portion is missing. The sample has about 200,000 clones, around 92% seen once; the top ten hold around 4%. Material for sequencing was PBMCs or T cells enriched from blood (not recorded which). The TCR was taken from a woman aged 30 to 39 with acute COVID-19. The V call is TRBV7-2, the J call TRBJ1-4; no reliable D call. The CDR3, as DNA: TGTGCCAGCAGCTCTCGAGGCGTACTAGATGAAAAACTGTTTTTT. Translation gives CASSSRGVLDEKLFF.